This T cell receptor beta chain was sequenced for a study of cytomegalovirus exposure and HLA in healthy donors. The PCR had 60 Vbeta and 13 Jbeta primers. In the source study's methods: Tens of millions of unique TCR beta chains, roughly 11 million shared, were counted in a later analysis. Generated by immunoSEQ multiplex PCR, the TCRdb table keeps only in-frame clones and is missing some. The DNA was the basis for D and trimming; V, J and clone size are from that table. The data contain over 90,000 clones, 64% of them singletons. This clone was detected a few times. This CDR3 is built from 12 residues. V was shortened by 4 bases and J by 6 bases, with 9 bases between the two germline ends. Per germline, CDR1 SGDLS and CDR2 YYNGEE.

What was sequenced was PBMCs. This receptor was taken from a man aged 55 to 70 in good health and CMV-seronegative. The genes are TRBV9 and TRBJ2-3; D might be TRBD1 or TRBD2, each matching 5 bases. CDR3 region: CASSLGEDTQYF. The CDR3 DNA sequence: TGTGCCAGCAGCCTAGGGGAGGATACGCAGTATTTT. Together with reference TRBV9 and TRBJ2-3, the CDR3 gives the full variable domain: DSGVTQTPKHLITATGQRVTLRCSPRSGDLSVYWYQQSLDQGLQFLIQYYNGEERAKGNILERFSAQQFPDLHSELNLSSLELGDSALYFCASSLGEDTQYFGPGTRLTVL.